Sequencing of this T cell receptor beta chain was carried out in a study of T cell changes during pregnancy in multiple sclerosis. Profiled with immunoSEQ multiplex PCR; TCRdb holds only in-frame clones, not every one. The sample yields about 18,000 clones, approximately 81% seen once. V trimming: 1 base; J trimming: 3 bases; junction bases outside the gene matches: 8. CDR3 size: 17 residues. From germline, CDR1 is SGHVS and CDR2 FNYEAQ. The source is a female donor with multiple sclerosis, enrolled in a pregnancy study. This chain uses TRBV7-6 with TRBJ1-5; 8 nucleotides align to TRBD1. The sequences come from CD8+ T cells from peripheral blood mononuclear cells, collected after pregnancy. The CDR3 coding sequence is TGTGCCAGCAGCTTAGGCCCCTCAGGGGGCTACAATCAGCCCCAGCATTTT. The encoded protein is CASSLGPSGGYNQPQHF.